Here is one TCR beta chain with its context. The data stem from a study of tumor-infiltrating lymphocytes in localized non-small cell lung cancer. Overall study: Resected tumor was paired with non-adjacent uninvolved lung from the same patient.

Germline CDR1 and CDR2: MNHNS and SASEGT. The length of the CDR3 is 15 residues. Trimming took off 5 bases at V and 6 bases at J, with 20 bases between the two ends. The table came from immunoSEQ multiplex PCR; TCRdb's copy has only in-frame clones and leaves some out. Among 7,000 or so clones listed, roughly 69% were seen once. V is TRBV6-1 and J is TRBJ2-7, with D possibly being TRBD2 (6 bases). The material sequenced was uninvolved lung tissue not adjacent to the tumor. The sequence was collected from a human donor with non-small cell lung cancer. The CDR3, as DNA: TGTGCCAGCAGTCGAGCTACTGGAGGGATTCGCGAGCAGTACTTC. It is translated as CASSRATGGIREQYF.